This passage covers 7 T cell receptor beta chains from one sample sequenced in a study of shared clonotypes between healthy human individuals (dated by TCRdb to 2018 to 2020). CD8 naive samples were obtained by positive selection for CCR7 among CD45RO-negative cells, yielding a CD45RA+CCR7+ population from which TemRA cells were excluded. The library was produced with the immunoSEQ multiplex PCR assay. This immuneACCESS table, as held by TCRdb, lists in-frame sequences with V and J called but not all clones. Of the missing ones, under half trace to an unresolved V gene in checked studies; the others have no known cause. A total of about 1,900,000 clones appear in this sample, approximately 95% of them only once. The biggest ten clones account for more than 0.95% of the sample. Sequencing was carried out using naive CD8+ T cells sorted from blood. This specimen's cell subset or site label, interpreted: CD45RA+CCR7+. Receptor source: a man younger than 30 in good health.

CDR3 residues: CASSGLSSSYEQYF. Here the CDR3 DNA reads TGCGCCAGCAGTGGACTATCGTCCTCCTACGAGCAGTACTTC. V is TRBV10-2 and J is TRBJ2-7; maybe TRBD2 (5 bases). Trimming removed 4 bases at V and 0 bases at J, with 10 bases between. The CDR3 loop spans 14 amino acids. Germline lookup yields CDR1 WSHSY and CDR2 SAAADI.

The chain uses TRBV6-5 and TRBJ2-5; the match to TRBD1 covers 10 bases. Trimming removed 0 bases from V and 5 bases from J; junction bases left unmatched: 6. This CDR3 has 16 amino acids. CDR1 and CDR2 from the germline V gene are MNHEY and SVGAGI. The CDR3: CASSYSDRGRWETQYF. The CDR3 DNA is TGTGCCAGCAGTTACTCCGACAGGGGGCGATGGGAGACCCAGTACTTC.

The rearrangement uses TRBV28 and TRBJ1-4; D is uncertain. V was shortened by 2 bases and J by 5 bases, with 9 bases between the two germline ends. The CDR3 runs 14 residues. Germline CDR1 and CDR2: MDHEN and SYDVKM. CDR3 protein: CASSLVQRNEKLFF. The CDR3 bases are TGTGCCAGCAGTTTAGTACAGCGAAATGAAAAACTGTTTTTT. Complete variable domain (other parts from reference TRBV28 and TRBJ1-4): DVKVTQSSRYLVKRTGEKVFLECVQDMDHENMFWYRQDPGLGLRLIYFSYDVKMKEKGDIPEGYSVSREKKERFSLILESASTNQTSMYLCASSLVQRNEKLFFGSGTQLSVL.

The rearrangement links TRBV2 to TRBJ2-7, with a possible D match to TRBD2 (5 bases). This CDR3 is built from 12 residues. Germline CDR1 SNHLY, CDR2 FYNNEI. V was cut by 8 bases and J by 4 bases, with 12 bases left in between. The CDR3 protein is CASGLGGYEQYF. The DNA of the CDR3 is TGTGCCAGCGGACTTGGCGGGTACGAGCAGTACTTC.

The chain links TRBV5-6 to TRBJ2-7; no firm D call. The CDR3 is 14 amino acids. V was clipped by 5 bases and J by 3 bases, with 15 bases between them. Germline V CDR1 and CDR2: SGHDT, YYEEEE. CDR3 DNA sequence: TGTGCCAGCAGTTATGGGTCCTCAAACTACGAGCAGTACTTC. Its translation is CASSYGSSNYEQYF.

The J gene is TRBJ2-3, the V gene TRBV19; tentatively, D is TRBD2 (6 bases). The CDR3 spans 13 residues. Between the trimmed V and J ends, which lost 0 bases and 8 bases, there was a span of 9 bases. CDR1 LNHDA and CDR2 SQIVND come from the germline V gene (reference sequence). CDR3 nucleotide sequence: TGTGCCAGTAGTATAGACGGGGAGGCTACGCAGTATTTT. Its translation: CASSIDGEATQYF.

The rearrangement joins TRBV2 to TRBJ2-4; 9 nucleotides match TRBD1. CDR1 is SNHLY and CDR2 is FYNNEI in the germline V gene. J was trimmed by 1 base and V by 2 bases; bases with no gene match: 9. There are 18 residues in the CDR3. CDR3 in amino acids: CASSEWRGQGTAKNIQYF. The CDR3 DNA follows: TGTGCCAGCAGTGAATGGCGGGGACAGGGAACGGCCAAAAACATTCAGTACTTC. The variable domain in full, with the rest retrieved from reference TRBV2 and TRBJ2-4, is EPEVTQTPSHQVTQMGQEVILRCVPISNHLYFYWYRQILGQKVEFLVSFYNNEISEKSEIFDDQFSVERPDGSNFTLKIRSTKLEDSAMYFCASSEWRGQGTAKNIQYFGAGTRLSVL.